The rows below give T cell receptor beta chains drawn from one sample of a study of shared clonotypes between healthy human individuals. The method was immunoSEQ multiplex PCR; TCRdb's version includes in-frame clones alone and lacks a portion of them. The sample records roughly 590,000 clones, around 95% being singletons. Source material: naive CD8+ T cells sorted from blood. These receptors all stem from a woman aged 25-40 years in good health. Each CDR3 is given with its conserved first and last residue. Size is stated for part of the rows, as once, few or many counts, or as a class when the clone is expanded.

TRBV11-1 NA CASSPSSGTDNEQFF
TRBV5-8 NA CASSFRQAEYEQYF
TRBV9 few CASSGLFYTF
TRBV27 NA CASRPTTGTGTNEQFF
TRBV6-1 NA CASSGGRTGPEGDDGYTF
TRBV5-6 NA CASSLKGLAGASYEQYF
TRBV2 NA CASSESAGPAYEQYF
TRBV5-6 NA CASSAGGSGYYEQYF
TRBV28 NA CASSLSPGHPGELFF
TRBV5-1 NA CASSPGQGWGIQETQYF
TRBV27 NA CASSASSYNEQFF
TRBV4-1 NA CASSQDIQSSYNEQFF
TRBV2 NA CASSGEGQGVSYEQYF
TRBV27 NA CASSPGLTYEQYF
TRBV5-6 NA CASSLAIIRDKYGYTF
TRBV5-6 NA CASSLDTSYEQYF
TRBV7-9 NA CASSQRAGGDEQYF
TRBV4-1 NA CASSPPLSGGGNEQFF
TRBV4-1 NA CASSPREAVYSPLHF
TRBV4-1 NA CASSRTSGINEQFF
TRBV2 NA CASSPRGRDTEAFF
TRBV27 NA CASSRVMGKEQYF
TRBV7-9 NA CASSFGHTGELFF
TRBV6-1 NA CASSEALVSYEQYF
TRBV28 NA CASSFYGNTYEQYF
TRBV7-9 NA CASSPWGADTQYF
TRBV27 NA CASSLVGTGTDTQYF
TRBV7-9 NA CASSWQGDNEQFF
TRBV5-1 NA CASSPRTGSGANVLTF
TRBV9 NA CASSPQENTGELFF
TRBV28 NA CASFDRGYTDTQYF
TRBV7-9 NA CASSFNPTTEAFF
TRBV27 NA CASTTGQSGRNEQFF
TRBV6-1 NA CASSEPAANYGYTF
TRBV2 NA CASSGDRGSGEAFF
TRBV5-8 once CASSAGDSFVYGYTF
TRBV10-1 NA CASSESRVTDTQYF
TRBV11-3 NA CASSLGDNEQFF
TRBV27 NA CASSLAGQPNYGYTF
TRBV9 NA CASSPEDRVETQYF
TRBV5-6 NA CASSYTTDTQYF
TRBV5-4 NA CASSLFGTGDTDTQYF
TRBV10-1 NA CASSDTSGTRPRSFYNEQFF
TRBV19 NA CATGNDRVADEQFF
TRBV7-9 NA CASSPARFQETQYF
TRBV7-6 once CASSSEDAYSYEQYF
TRBV2 NA CASSEGLDNEQFF
TRBV27 NA CASSVGLYNEQFF
TRBV5-4 NA CASSLVVVAGVAGANVLTF
TRBV10-3 NA CAIGGGELFF
TRBV7-9 NA CASSLGQGGTNEKLFF
TRBV7-6 NA CASSLEPGLAGAEQFF